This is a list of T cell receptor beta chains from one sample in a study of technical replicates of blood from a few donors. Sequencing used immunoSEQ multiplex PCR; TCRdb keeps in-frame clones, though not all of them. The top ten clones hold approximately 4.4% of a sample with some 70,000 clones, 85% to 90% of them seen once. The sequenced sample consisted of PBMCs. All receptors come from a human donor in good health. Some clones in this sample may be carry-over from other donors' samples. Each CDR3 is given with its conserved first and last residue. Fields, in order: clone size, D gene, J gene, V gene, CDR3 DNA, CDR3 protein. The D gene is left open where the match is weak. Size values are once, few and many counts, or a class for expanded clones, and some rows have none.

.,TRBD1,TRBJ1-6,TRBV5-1,TGCGCCAGCAGCTACACAGGGGCCTCCTATAATTCACCCCTCCACTTT,CASSYTGASYNSPLHF
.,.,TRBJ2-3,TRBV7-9,TGTGCCAGCAGCTTAGGCGGAGCGGCTAGCACAGATACGCAGTATTTT,CASSLGGAASTDTQYF
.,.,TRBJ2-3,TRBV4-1,TGCGCCAGCAGCCAAACGGCTAGCGTCGGGACAGATACGCAGTATTTT,CASSQTASVGTDTQYF
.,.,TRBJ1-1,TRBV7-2,TGTGCCAGCAGAGGAGGGATGAACACTGAAGCTTTCTTT,CASRGGMNTEAFF
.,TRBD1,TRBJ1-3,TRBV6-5,TGTGCCAGCAGTTCGACAGGGACCACTGGAAACACCATATATTTT,CASSSTGTTGNTIYF
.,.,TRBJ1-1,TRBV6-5,TGTGCCAGCAGTCCCCCGACAGTGAACACTGAAGCTTTCTTT,CASSPPTVNTEAFF
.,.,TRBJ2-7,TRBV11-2,TGTGCCAGCAGCCAAGACCTGAGGGGGGAGCAGTACTTC,CASSQDLRGEQYF
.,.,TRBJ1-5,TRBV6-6,TGTGCCAGCAGTTACTCCTGGGCAGGCGACAATCAGCCCCAGCATTTT,CASSYSWAGDNQPQHF
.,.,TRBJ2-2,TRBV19,TGTGCCAGTAGTATGGCAGACACCGGGGAGCTGTTTTTT,CASSMADTGELFF
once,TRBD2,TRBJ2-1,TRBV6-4,TGTGCCAGCAGCGCGGGGGGATACAATGAGCAGTTCTTC,CASSAGGYNEQFF
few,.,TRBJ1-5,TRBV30,TGTGCCTGGAGTGTGTGGGGAGATCAGCCCCAGCATTTT,CAWSVWGDQPQHF
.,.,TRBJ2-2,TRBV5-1,TGCGCCAGCAGCTTGGTAGGCAGGGCAGGCACCGGGGAGCTGTTTTTT,CASSLVGRAGTGELFF
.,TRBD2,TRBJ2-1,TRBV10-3,TGTGCCATCGGGGCTAGCGGGGAACAATACAATGAGCAGTTCTTC,CAIGASGEQYNEQFF
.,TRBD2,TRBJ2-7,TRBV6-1,TGTGCCAGCAGGCCGCTAGCGGGAGTCTACGAGCAGTACTTC,CASRPLAGVYEQYF
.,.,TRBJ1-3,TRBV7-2,TGTGCCAGCAGCTTTTTTAGTAGCTCTGGAAACACCATATATTTT,CASSFFSSSGNTIYF
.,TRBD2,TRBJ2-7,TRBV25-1,TGTGCCAGCAGTGAACCCCGACTAGCGGCCTTTTCCTACGAGCAGTACTTC,CASSEPRLAAFSYEQYF
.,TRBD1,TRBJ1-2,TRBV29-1,TGCAGCGCAGATGACAGGGGGCAGACCTATGGCTACACCTTC,CSADDRGQTYGYTF
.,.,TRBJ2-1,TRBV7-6,TGTGCCAGCAGCGATCACAGGGTCACCTACAATGAGCAGTTCTTC,CASSDHRVTYNEQFF
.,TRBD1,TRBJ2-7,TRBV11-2,TGTGCCAGCAGCTGGCCGGGACAGGGGGCGCGGGAGCAGTACTTC,CASSWPGQGAREQYF
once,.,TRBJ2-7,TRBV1,TGCACCAGCAGCCACAGAACCGGGACAGGGGGAAAAGAGCAGTACTTC,CTSSHRTGTGGKEQYF
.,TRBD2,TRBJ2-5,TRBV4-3,TGCGCCAGCAGCCGGACTAGCGGGTCTCAAGAGACCCAGTACTTC,CASSRTSGSQETQYF
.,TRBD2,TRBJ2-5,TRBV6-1,TGTGCCAGCAGGGCCGGGACTAGGGAAGAGACCCAGTACTTC,CASRAGTREETQYF
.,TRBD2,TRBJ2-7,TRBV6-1,TGTGCCAGCGGTAGCGGGTATGAAATCTACGAGCAGTACTTC,CASGSGYEIYEQYF
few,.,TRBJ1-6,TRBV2,TGTGCCATCAAAGACAGGTCTAATTCACCCCTCCACTTT,CAIKDRSNSPLHF
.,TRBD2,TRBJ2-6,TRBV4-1,TGCGCCAGCAGCCCTACCTCGGGGGGGCGCTCTGGGGCCAACGTCCTGACTTTC,CASSPTSGGRSGANVLTF